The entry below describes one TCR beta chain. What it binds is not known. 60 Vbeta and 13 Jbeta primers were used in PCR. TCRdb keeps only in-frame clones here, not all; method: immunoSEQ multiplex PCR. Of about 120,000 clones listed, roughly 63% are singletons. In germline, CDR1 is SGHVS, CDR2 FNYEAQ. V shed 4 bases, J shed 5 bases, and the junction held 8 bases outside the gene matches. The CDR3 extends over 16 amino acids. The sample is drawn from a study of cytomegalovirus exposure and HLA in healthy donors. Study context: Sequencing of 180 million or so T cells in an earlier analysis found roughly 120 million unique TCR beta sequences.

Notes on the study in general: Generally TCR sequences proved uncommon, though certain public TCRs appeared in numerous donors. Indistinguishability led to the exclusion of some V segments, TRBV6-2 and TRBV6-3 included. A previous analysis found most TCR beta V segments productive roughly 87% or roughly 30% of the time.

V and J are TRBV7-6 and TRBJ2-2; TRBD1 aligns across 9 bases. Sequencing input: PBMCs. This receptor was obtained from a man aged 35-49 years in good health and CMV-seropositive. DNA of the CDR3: TGTGCCAGCAGCTCCAGAATCGGGACAGGGACCGGGGAGCTGTTTTTT. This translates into CASSSRIGTGTGELFF.